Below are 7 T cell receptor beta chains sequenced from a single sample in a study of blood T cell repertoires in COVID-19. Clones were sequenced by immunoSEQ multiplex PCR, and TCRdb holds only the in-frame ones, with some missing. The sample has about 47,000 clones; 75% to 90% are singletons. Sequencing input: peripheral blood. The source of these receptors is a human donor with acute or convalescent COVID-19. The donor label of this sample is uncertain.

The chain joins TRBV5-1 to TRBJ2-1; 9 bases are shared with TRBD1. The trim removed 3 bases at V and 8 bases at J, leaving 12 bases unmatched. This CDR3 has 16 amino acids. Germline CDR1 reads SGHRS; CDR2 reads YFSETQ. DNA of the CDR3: TGCGCCAGCAGCTGGGGGCCGGGACAGGGTGGCGATGAGCAGTTCTTC. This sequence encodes CASSWGPGQGGDEQFF.

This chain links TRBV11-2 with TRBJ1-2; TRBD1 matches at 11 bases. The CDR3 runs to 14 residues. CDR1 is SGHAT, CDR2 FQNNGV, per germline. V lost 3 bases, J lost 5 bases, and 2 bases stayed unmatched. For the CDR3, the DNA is TGTGCCAGCAGCTTTCGGGACAGGGGGTATGGCTACACCTTC. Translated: CASSFRDRGYGYTF. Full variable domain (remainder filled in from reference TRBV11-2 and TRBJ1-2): EAGVAQSPRYKIIEKRQSVAFWCNPISGHATLYWYQQILGQGPKLLIQFQNNGVVDDSQLPKDRFSAERLKGVDSTLKIQPAKLEDSAVYLCASSFRDRGYGYTFGSGTRLTVV.

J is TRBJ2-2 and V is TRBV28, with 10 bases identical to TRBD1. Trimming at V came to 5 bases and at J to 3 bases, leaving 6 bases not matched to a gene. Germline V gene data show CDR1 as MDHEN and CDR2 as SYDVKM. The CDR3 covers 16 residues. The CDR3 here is CASSPGQGGYTGELFF. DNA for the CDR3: TGTGCCAGCAGTCCCGGACAGGGGGGTTACACCGGGGAGCTGTTTTTT.

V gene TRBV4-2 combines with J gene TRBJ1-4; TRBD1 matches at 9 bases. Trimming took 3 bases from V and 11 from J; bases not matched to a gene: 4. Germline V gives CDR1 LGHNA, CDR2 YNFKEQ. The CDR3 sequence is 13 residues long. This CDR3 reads CASSQDDRGKLFF. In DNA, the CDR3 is TGTGCCAGCAGCCAGGACGACAGGGGGAAACTGTTTTTT.

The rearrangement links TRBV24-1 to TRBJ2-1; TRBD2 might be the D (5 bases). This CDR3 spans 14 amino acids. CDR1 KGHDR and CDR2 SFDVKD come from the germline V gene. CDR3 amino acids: CGPPPGSSYNEQFF. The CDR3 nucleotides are TGTGGACCCCCCCCGGGGAGCTCCTACAATGAGCAGTTCTTC.

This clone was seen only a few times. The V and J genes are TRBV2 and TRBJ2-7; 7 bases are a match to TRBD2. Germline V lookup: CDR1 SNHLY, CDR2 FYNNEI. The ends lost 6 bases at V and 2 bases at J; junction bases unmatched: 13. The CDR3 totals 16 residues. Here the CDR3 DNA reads TGTGCCAGCAGCGACCTAGACCTAGCGGTACCCTACGAGCAGTACTTC. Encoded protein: CASSDLDLAVPYEQYF.

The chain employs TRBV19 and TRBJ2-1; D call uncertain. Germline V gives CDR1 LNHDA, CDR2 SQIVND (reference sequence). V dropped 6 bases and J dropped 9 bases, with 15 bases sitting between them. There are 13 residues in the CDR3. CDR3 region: CASRPPIRGEQFF. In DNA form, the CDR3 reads TGTGCCAGTAGGCCCCCCATACGCGGTGAGCAGTTCTTC.